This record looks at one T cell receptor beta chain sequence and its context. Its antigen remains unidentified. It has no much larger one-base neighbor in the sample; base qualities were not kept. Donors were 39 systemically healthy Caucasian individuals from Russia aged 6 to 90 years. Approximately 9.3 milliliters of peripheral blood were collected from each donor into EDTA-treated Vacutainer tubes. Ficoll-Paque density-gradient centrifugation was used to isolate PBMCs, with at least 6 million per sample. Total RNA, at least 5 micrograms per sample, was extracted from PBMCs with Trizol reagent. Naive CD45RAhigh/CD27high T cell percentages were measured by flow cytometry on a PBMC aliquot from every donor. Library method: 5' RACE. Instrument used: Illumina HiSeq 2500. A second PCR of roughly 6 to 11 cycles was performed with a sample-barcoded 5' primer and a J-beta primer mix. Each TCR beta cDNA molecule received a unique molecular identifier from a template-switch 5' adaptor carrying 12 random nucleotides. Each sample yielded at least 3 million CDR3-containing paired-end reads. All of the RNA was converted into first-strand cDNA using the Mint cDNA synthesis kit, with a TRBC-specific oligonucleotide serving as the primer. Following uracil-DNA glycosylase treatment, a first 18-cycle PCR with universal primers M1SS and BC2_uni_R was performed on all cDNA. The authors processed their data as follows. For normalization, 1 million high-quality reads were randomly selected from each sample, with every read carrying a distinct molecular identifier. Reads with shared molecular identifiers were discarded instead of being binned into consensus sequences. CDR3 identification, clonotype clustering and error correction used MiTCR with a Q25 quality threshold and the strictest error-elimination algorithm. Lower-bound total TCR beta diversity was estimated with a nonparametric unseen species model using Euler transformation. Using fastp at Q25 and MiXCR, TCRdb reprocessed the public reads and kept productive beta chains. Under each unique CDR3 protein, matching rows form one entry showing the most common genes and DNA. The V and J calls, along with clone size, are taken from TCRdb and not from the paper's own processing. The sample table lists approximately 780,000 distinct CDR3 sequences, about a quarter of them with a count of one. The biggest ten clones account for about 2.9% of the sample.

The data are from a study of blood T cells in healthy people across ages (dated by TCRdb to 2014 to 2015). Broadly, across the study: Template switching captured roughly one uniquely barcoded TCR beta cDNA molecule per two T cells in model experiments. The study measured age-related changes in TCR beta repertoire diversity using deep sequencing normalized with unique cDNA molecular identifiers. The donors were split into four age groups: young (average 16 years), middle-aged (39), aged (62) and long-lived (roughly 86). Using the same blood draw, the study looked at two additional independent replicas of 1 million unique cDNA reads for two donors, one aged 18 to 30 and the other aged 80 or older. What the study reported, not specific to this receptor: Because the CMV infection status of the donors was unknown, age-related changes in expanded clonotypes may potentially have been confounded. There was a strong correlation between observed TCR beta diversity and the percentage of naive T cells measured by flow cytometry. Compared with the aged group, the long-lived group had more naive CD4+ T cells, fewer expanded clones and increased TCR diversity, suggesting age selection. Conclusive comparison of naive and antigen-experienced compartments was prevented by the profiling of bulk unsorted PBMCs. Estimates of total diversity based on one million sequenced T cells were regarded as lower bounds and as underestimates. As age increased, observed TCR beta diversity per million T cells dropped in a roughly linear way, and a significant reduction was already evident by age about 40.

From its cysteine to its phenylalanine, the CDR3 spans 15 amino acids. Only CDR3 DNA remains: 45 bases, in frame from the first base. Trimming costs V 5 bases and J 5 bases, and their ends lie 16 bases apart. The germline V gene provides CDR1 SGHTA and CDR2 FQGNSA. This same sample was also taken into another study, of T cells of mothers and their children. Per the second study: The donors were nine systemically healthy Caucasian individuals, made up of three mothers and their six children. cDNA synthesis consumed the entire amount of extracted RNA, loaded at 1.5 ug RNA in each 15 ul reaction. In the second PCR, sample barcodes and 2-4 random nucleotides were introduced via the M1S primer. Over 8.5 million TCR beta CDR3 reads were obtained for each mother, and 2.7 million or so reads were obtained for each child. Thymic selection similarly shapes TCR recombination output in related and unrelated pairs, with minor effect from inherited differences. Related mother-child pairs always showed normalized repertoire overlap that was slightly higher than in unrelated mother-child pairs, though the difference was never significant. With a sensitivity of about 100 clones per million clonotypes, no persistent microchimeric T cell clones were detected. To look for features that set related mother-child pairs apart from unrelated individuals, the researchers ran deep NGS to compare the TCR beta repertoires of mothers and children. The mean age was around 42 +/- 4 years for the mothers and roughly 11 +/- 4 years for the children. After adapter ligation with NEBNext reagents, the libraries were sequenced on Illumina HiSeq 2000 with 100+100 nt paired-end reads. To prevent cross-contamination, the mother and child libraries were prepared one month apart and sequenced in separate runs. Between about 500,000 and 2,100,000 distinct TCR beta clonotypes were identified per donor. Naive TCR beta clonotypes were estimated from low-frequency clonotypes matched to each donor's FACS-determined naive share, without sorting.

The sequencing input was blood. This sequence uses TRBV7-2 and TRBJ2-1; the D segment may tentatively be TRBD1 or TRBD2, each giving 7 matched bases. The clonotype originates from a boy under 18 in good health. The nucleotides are TGTGCCAGCAGCCTAAGGGGGCTAGCGGACAATGAGCAGTTCTTC. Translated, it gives CASSLRGLADNEQFF.